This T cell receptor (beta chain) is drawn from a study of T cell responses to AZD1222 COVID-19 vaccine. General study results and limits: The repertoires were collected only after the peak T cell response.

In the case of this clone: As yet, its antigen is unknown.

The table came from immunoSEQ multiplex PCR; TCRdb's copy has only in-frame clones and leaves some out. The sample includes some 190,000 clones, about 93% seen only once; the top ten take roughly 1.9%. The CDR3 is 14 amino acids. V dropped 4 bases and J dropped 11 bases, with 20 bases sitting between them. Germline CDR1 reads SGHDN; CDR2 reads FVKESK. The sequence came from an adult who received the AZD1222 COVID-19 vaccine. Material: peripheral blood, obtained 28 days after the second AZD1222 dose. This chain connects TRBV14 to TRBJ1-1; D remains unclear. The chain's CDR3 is CASSLSISQRGAFF. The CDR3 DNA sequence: TGTGCCAGCAGCCTATCTATATCTCAGAGAGGCGCTTTCTTT.